The 19 T cell receptor beta chains in this list originate from one sample, sequenced in a study of blood T cell repertoires in COVID-19. The assay was immunoSEQ multiplex PCR, and TCRdb's table has in-frame clones only and misses some. The sample holds about 200,000 clones, over 80% seen once. The sample consisted of PBMCs or T cells enriched from blood (not recorded which). Receptors were obtained from a man aged 25 to 45 who had recovered from COVID-19.

V is TRBV5-6 and J is TRBJ2-5, with TRBD1 matching 9 bases. Unmatched junction bases numbered 5, after V lost 3 bases and J lost 5 bases. CDR3 length: 14 residues. The germline V gene encodes CDR1 SGHDT and CDR2 YYEEEE. This CDR3 reads CASSSGTGTETQYF. DNA of the CDR3: TGTGCCAGCAGCTCCGGGACAGGGACGGAGACCCAGTACTTC.

V gene TRBV27 combines with J gene TRBJ2-3; 7 nucleotides match TRBD2. CDR1 is MNHEY, CDR2 SMNVEV, per germline (reference sequence). V dropped 5 bases and J dropped 2; count of bases not matched to a gene: 4. This CDR3 is built from 14 residues. The CDR3 DNA follows: TGTGCCAGCAGTCTACTAGCGTCCACAGATACGCAGTATTTT. It is translated as CASSLLASTDTQYF.

The V gene is TRBV11-2, the J gene TRBJ2-2; TRBD2 matches 7 bases. The CDR3 is 16 amino acids. In germline, CDR1 is SGHAT, CDR2 FQNNGV. Unmatched junction bases numbered 8, after V lost 6 bases and J lost 1 base. The CDR3: CASRAIRGENTGELFF. The CDR3 region has the DNA TGTGCCAGCAGGGCAATACGGGGGGAGAACACCGGGGAGCTGTTTTTT.

The CDR3 nucleotides read TGTGCCAGCAGCCAAGCTCAGGGATTGGAGACCCAGTACTTC. Translation: CASSQAQGLETQYF. V usage is TRBV3-1 (or the pseudogene TRBV3-2) and J usage is TRBJ2-5; D might be TRBD1 (5 bases). There are 14 residues in the CDR3. CDR1 LGHDT and CDR2 YNNKEL come from the germline V gene (reference sequence). The V gene lost 1 base and the J gene lost 5 bases, with 11 bases spanning the gap.

This chain joins TRBV7-6 and TRBJ1-1; 7 bases agree with TRBD1. Germline assignment: CDR1 SGHVS and CDR2 FNYEAQ. The CDR3 is made up of 15 amino acids. V lost 5 bases, J lost 0 bases, and 6 bases stayed unmatched. The CDR3 DNA reads TGTGCCAGCAGCAAAAGACAGGGACTGAACACTGAAGCTTTCTTT. It specifies CASSKRQGLNTEAFF.

The rearrangement links TRBV6-5 to TRBJ2-7; TRBD1 might be the D (5 bases). The V gene's germline CDR1 is MNHEY and CDR2 SVGAGI. The CDR3 contains 11 residues. The V end lost 7 bases, the J end lost 4 bases, and 8 bases lay between the germline ends. CDR3 residues: CASTKGYEQYF. Written as DNA, the CDR3 is TGTGCCAGCACCAAGGGGTACGAGCAGTACTTC.

The rearrangement joins TRBV5-1 to TRBJ2-3; 9 bases fit TRBD1. The V and J ends lost 6 bases and 5 bases, in that order; junction bases with no gene match: 10. The CDR3 is 15 amino acids. Per the germline V gene, CDR1 is SGHRS and CDR2 is YFSETQ. CDR3 residues: CASNRGRLEVDTQYF. Here the CDR3 DNA reads TGCGCCAGCAACAGGGGGCGGTTGGAGGTAGATACGCAGTATTTT.

The chain uses TRBV7-2 and TRBJ1-2; D may be TRBD1 (5 bases). With 5 bases removed from V and 1 base from J, the gap between germline ends came to 20 bases. CDR3 length: 17 amino acids. Germline CDR1 reads SGHTA; CDR2 reads FQGNSA. Here the CDR3 DNA reads TGTGCCAGCAGCCCAAGGGTGTTCCAGGGAGGTAACTATGGCTACACCTTC. Protein product: CASSPRVFQGGNYGYTF.

V gene TRBV18 combines with J gene TRBJ2-7, with 8 positions matching TRBD2. The CDR3 contains 15 residues. Germline loops: CDR1 KGHSH, CDR2 LQKENI. J was trimmed by 0 bases and V by 2 bases; bases with no gene match: 3. This CDR3 is CASSPTGTSSYEQYF. DNA of the CDR3: TGTGCCAGCTCACCAACCGGGACTAGCTCCTACGAGCAGTACTTC.

Turning to this clone: One end of the junction is discordant with germline, which a read error may explain. The genes are TRBV7-7 and TRBJ1-1; D ambiguous. This CDR3 has 13 amino acids. From germline, CDR1 is SSHAT and CDR2 FNYEAQ (reference sequence). In DNA, the CDR3 is TGTGCTAGCAGCTTATCCGAGTATACTGAAGCTTTCTTT. This encodes CASSLSEYTEAFF.

This clone showed up just once. This rearrangement joins TRBV15 to TRBJ1-5; no clear D gene. Trimming stripped 3 bases from V and 11 bases from J, with 14 bases between. This CDR3 spans 13 amino acids. From germline, CDR1 is LNHNV and CDR2 YYDKDF (reference sequence). The CDR3 protein is CATSRSPMRAQHF. The CDR3 DNA sequence: TGTGCCACCAGCAGGTCACCCATGCGGGCCCAGCATTTT.

The rearrangement joins TRBV6-2 or TRBV6-3 to TRBJ2-3; D ambiguous. CDR3 length equals 11 residues. The V end was cut by 5 bases, the J end by 6 bases, with 6 bases between. Germline assignment: CDR1 MNHEY and CDR2 SVGEGT. DNA of the CDR3: TGTGCCAGCAGTCGAGGCGATACGCAGTATTTT. Residues: CASSRGDTQYF.

This chain connects TRBV24-1 to TRBJ2-1, with 8 bases lining up with TRBD1. Germline V gene data show CDR1 as KGHDR and CDR2 as SFDVKD. V shed 4 bases and J 15 bases; nucleotides not matched to a gene: 7. The CDR3 consists of 12 residues. CDR3 residues: CATSESRQGWFF. The CDR3 region has the DNA TGTGCCACCAGTGAATCGAGACAGGGGTGGTTCTTC.

Concerning this clone: Other DNA sequences from this sample encode an identical CDR3 as well. This chain connects TRBV7-2 to TRBJ2-1; tentatively, D is TRBD2 (5 bases). CDR3 length equals 14 residues. The V end lost 5 bases, the J end lost 0 bases, and 8 bases lay between the germline ends. Germline loops: CDR1 SGHTA, CDR2 FQGNSA. The CDR3 reads CASSATSSYNEQFF. CDR3 sequence (DNA): TGTGCCAGCAGCGCCACTAGCTCCTACAATGAGCAGTTCTTC.

The rearrangement uses TRBV2 and TRBJ1-6; possible D gene TRBD1, 6 bases. Trimming removed 4 bases at V and 0 bases at J, with 16 bases between. CDR1 is SNHLY and CDR2 is FYNNEI in the germline V gene. CDR3 length: 18 residues. CDR3 protein: CASSGATGPSSYNSPLHF. The CDR3 DNA is TGTGCCAGCAGTGGGGCGACAGGCCCCAGCTCCTATAATTCACCCCTCCACTTT.

The chain recombines TRBV20-1 with TRBJ2-1; TRBD1 matches at 8 bases. Per the germline V gene, CDR1 is DFQATT and CDR2 is SNEGSKA (reference sequence). Germline trimming cut 5 bases from V and 9 bases from J; bases unmatched to any gene: 3. The CDR3 spans 11 residues. CDR3 sequence (DNA): TGCAGTGCTCCAGGGGGCGGTGAGCAGTTCTTC. It yields the protein CSAPGGGEQFF.

The V and J genes are TRBV30 and TRBJ1-1, with 9 bases matching TRBD1. Germline CDR1 is GTSNPN and CDR2 is SVGIG (reference sequence). V shed 3 bases and J 1 base; nucleotides not matched to a gene: 3. This CDR3 region has 14 residues. The CDR3 DNA sequence: TGTGCCTGGAGGGAGGACAGGGGGAACACTGAAGCTTTCTTT. Encoded protein: CAWREDRGNTEAFF. The full variable domain, completed using reference TRBV30 and TRBJ1-1, is SQTIHQWPATLVQPVGSPLSLECTVEGTSNPNLYWYRQAAGRGLQLLFYSVGIGQISSEVPQNLSASRPQDRQFILSSKKLLLSDSGFYLCAWREDRGNTEAFFGQGTRLTVV.

The chain recombines TRBV2 with TRBJ2-3; D may be TRBD2 (7 bases). Germline loops: CDR1 SNHLY, CDR2 FYNNEI. The CDR3 has 15 amino acids. The ends were cut back, 6 bases at V and 1 base at J, with 14 bases in the middle. Written as DNA, the CDR3 is TGTGCCAGCAGGGGGTTGCGGGGGCGCACAGATACGCAGTATTTT. Translation gives CASRGLRGRTDTQYF.

The chain couples TRBV5-5 to TRBJ1-2; D gene unclear. This CDR3 is built from 14 residues. V lost 2 bases and J 4 bases, leaving 12 bases between the germline ends. Germline CDR1 and CDR2: SGHKS and YYEKEE (reference sequence). DNA for the CDR3: TGTGCCAGCAGCTTAGCAGAACTACTCTATGGCTACACCTTC. This sequence encodes CASSLAELLYGYTF. Using reference TRBV5-5 and TRBJ1-2 for the parts outside the CDR3, the full variable domain is DAGVTQSPTHLIKTRGQQVTLRCSPISGHKSVSWYQQVLGQGPQFIFQYYEKEERGRGNFPDRFSARQFPNYSSELNVNALLLGDSALYLCASSLAELLYGYTFGSGTRLTVV.